This T cell receptor beta chain emerged from a study of T cells in tuberculosis (dated by TCRdb to the late 2010s). Some background on the complete study: To characterize T cells specific for the mycobacterial lipid antigen glucose monomycolate (GMM), the study used CD1B tetramers together with high-throughput TCR immunosequencing. Active tuberculosis patient PBMC were archived before or within 7 days of starting standard anti-tuberculosis treatment. In a South African clinical cohort, IGRA-negative adolescents, IGRA-positive adolescents with latent tuberculosis and adults with active tuberculosis were compared, with under 13 people in each group. Beyond this particular receptor, the publication reports: Compared with IGRA-negative controls, TCR-alpha repertoires from active tuberculosis had smaller mean NN-distances to GMM-specific TCRs, which suggests that these TCRs underwent clonal expansion. Which clinical samples got chosen depended on the availability of cryopreserved specimens, and the active tuberculosis cases were adults, whereas the controls were adolescents. Shorter CDR3-alpha lengths in active tuberculosis patients partly drove the smaller NN-distances, and the TCR-beta difference was not statistically significant. A classifier using the diverse GMM-specific repertoire reached roughly 87% accuracy (AUROC 0.85 to 0.9), compared with 70% accuracy using GEM motif frequencies.

At the junction V is shortened by 0 bases and J by 6 bases; bases outside the gene matches: 12. Measured from the cysteine to the phenylalanine, the CDR3 is 17 residues long. The entry retains the CDR3 DNA only, 51 bases that are in frame from base 1. CDR1 and CDR2 (MGHRA, YSYEKL) derive from the germline V gene. The immunoSEQ multiplex PCR assay was used to generate TCR libraries, with TCR-beta and/or TCR-alpha/delta assays applied to each sample. The amplified TCR libraries were sequenced on the Illumina high-throughput platform. In the authors' own workflow: Clustering and dimensionality reduction relied on pairwise TCRdist distances among GMM-specific receptors from T cells that were either sorted ex vivo or expanded in vitro. Each clinical repertoire was assigned a mean NN-distance score, defined as the average TCRdist to the nearest 10% of tetramer-positive reference sequences. GEM TCR motif frequency was calculated as the fraction of unique TCRs that matched known GEM sequences in V/J usage and CDR3 length. Active tuberculosis was classified by linear discriminant analysis with leave-one-out cross-validation, implemented in scikit-learn. What TCRdb holds here is the immuneACCESS table cut down to in-frame rearrangements. Part of the clones is not present; checked against another copy, under half of the missing clones reflect an unresolved V gene, and the others are unexplained. V, J and clone size reflect that table, while D and trimming were determined from the DNA. Within this sample are about 7,700 clones, with just under 95% of them counted one time only. Together, the top ten hold 11% of the sample.

Patients with active tuberculosis were defined as newly diagnosed, HIV-seronegative South African adults aged 18 years or older. Active tuberculosis was confirmed by positive sputum smear microscopy and/or positive M. tuberculosis culture. Immunosequencing of unsorted cryopreserved PBMC covered, on average, about 100,000 T cells per clinical donor. In the case of this clone: Its antigen target is currently unknown. Base qualities are not at hand, and no much larger clone is one base apart.

Specimen: PBMCs. This TCR was sampled from an adult with tuberculosis. The rearrangement joined TRBV4-1 to TRBJ2-7, and 9 junctional nucleotides match TRBD1. CDR3 region: CASSQDGGGQGEFEQYF. The sequence in DNA is TGCGCCAGCAGCCAAGATGGGGGGGGACAGGGAGAATTCGAGCAGTACTTC.